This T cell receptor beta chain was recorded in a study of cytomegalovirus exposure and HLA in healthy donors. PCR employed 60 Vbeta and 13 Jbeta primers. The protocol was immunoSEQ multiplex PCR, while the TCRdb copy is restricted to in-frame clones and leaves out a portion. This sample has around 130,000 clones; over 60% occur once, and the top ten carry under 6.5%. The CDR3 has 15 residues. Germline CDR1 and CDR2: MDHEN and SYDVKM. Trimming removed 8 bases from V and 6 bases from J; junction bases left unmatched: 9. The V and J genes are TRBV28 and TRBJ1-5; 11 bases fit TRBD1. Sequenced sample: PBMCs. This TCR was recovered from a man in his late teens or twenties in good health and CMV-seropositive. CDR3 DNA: TGTGCCAGCGGTAGGACAGGGGGCATCGGTCAGCCCCAGCATTTT. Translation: CASGRTGGIGQPQHF.